This T cell receptor beta chain was captured by sequencing in a study of T cell responses to AZD1222 COVID-19 vaccine. This CDR3 has 15 amino acids. The germline V gene encodes CDR1 SGHTA and CDR2 FQGNSA. The J segment lost 9 bases and the V segment lost 5 bases, leaving 8 bases of the junction unmatched. Libraries were prepared by immunoSEQ multiplex PCR; TCRdb keeps only in-frame clonotypes and omits some of them. This sample has over 150,000 clones, with 85% to 90% found just once. Regarding this clone: What it binds is unknown.

Study-level findings and limits: In a largely white British group with more females than males, clonal diversity was possibly underestimated. Baseline seropositives among AZD1222 recipients totaled only 5 to 7.

The sample consisted of peripheral blood, taken on day 0 of MenACWY control vaccination. The receptor comes from an adult in good health. This chain joins TRBV7-2 and TRBJ1-6, with 9 bases lining up with TRBD1. The CDR3 DNA reads as TGTGCCAGCAGCCTCTGGACAGGGGCCGGTTCACCCCTCCACTTT. Protein product: CASSLWTGAGSPLHF.